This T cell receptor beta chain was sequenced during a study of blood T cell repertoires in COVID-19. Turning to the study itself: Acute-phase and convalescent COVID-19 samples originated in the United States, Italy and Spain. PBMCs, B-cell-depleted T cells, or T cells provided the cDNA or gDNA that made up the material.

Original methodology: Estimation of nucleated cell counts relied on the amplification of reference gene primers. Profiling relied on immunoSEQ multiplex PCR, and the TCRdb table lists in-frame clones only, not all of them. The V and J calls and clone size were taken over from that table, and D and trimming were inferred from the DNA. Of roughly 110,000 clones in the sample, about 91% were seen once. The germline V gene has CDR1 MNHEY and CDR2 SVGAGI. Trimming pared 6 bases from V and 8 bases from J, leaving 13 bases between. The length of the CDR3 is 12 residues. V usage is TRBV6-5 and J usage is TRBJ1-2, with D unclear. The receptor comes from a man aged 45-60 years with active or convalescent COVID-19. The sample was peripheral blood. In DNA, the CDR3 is TGTGCCAGCAGCGGGGTGGGCAGCGGCTACACCTTC. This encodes CASSGVGSGYTF.